These 23 T cell receptor beta chains originate from one sample sequenced in a study of blood T cell repertoires in COVID-19. Sequencing used immunoSEQ multiplex PCR; TCRdb keeps in-frame clones, though not all of them. The sample yields 250,000 to 300,000 clones, about 81% seen once. Sequencing was performed on PBMCs or T cells enriched from blood (not recorded which). Receptors were obtained from a man aged 25-45 years with acute COVID-19.

The chain has TRBV6-5 and TRBJ2-2, with 7 bases fitting TRBD1. V dropped 6 bases and J dropped 4; count of bases not matched to a gene: 5. Germline V gene lookup returns CDR1 MNHEY and CDR2 SVGAGI. CDR3 size: 14 residues. In DNA, the CDR3 is TGTGCCAGCAGCCCGACAGGGAGCACCGGGGAGCTGTTTTTT. Amino acid sequence: CASSPTGSTGELFF.

This clone has just one count. The rearrangement joins TRBV7-2 to TRBJ1-2, with TRBD1 as a possible D gene (5 bases). Germline-derived CDR1 and CDR2 are SGHTA and FQGNSA. V was clipped by 5 bases and J by 5 bases, with 15 bases between them. The CDR3 has 14 amino acids. The CDR3 sequence: CASSRGDSGYGYTF. The CDR3, as DNA: TGTGCCAGCAGCCGCGGGGACTCAGGGTATGGCTACACCTTC.

This sequence joins TRBV5-6 and TRBJ1-1, with D possibly being TRBD1 (5 bases). Germline V gene data show CDR1 as SGHDT and CDR2 as YYEEEE. CDR3 length: 14 amino acids. The V end was cut by 5 bases, the J end by 1 base, with 12 bases between. CDR3 residues: CASRRGGTNTEAFF. The CDR3 DNA is TGTGCCAGCAGGCGGGGGGGGACGAACACTGAAGCTTTCTTT.

This chain links TRBV20-1 with TRBJ1-5; D gene unclear. Trimming removed 3 bases from V and 6 bases from J, with 6 bases in between. The CDR3 is made up of 11 amino acids. From germline, CDR1 is DFQATT and CDR2 SNEGSKA (reference sequence). The CDR3 region is CSASGGQPQHF. Written as DNA, the CDR3 is TGCAGTGCTAGCGGCGGTCAGCCCCAGCATTTT.

The rearrangement uses TRBV28 and TRBJ2-7; D is possibly TRBD2 (5 bases). The CDR3 loop spans 16 amino acids. Looked up from germline, CDR1 is MDHEN and CDR2 is SYDVKM. V was clipped by 7 bases and J by 0 bases, with 19 bases between them. The CDR3 spells CASTVGGRRTSYEQYV. As DNA, the CDR3 is TGTGCCAGCACCGTTGGAGGCAGGCGAACCTCCTACGAGCAGTACGTC.

The chain has TRBV19 and TRBJ2-3, with 7 bases aligning to TRBD2. Germline CDR1 reads LNHDA; CDR2 reads SQIVND (reference sequence). V lost 3 bases to trimming and J lost 8 bases; unmatched junction nucleotides: 5. The length of the CDR3 is 13 residues. This CDR3 is CASSILGGGTQYF. The CDR3 DNA reads as TGTGCCAGTAGTATCCTTGGGGGGGGTACGCAGTATTTT.

This clone was picked up a small number of times. The chain recombines TRBV6-2 or TRBV6-3 with TRBJ2-3; TRBD2 might be the D (6 bases). In germline, CDR1 is MNHEY, CDR2 SVGEGT. Trimming removed 6 bases at V and 4 bases at J, with 14 bases between. The length of the CDR3 is 14 residues. For the CDR3, the DNA is TGTGCCAGCAGCTCCGGGACTTCCGCAGATACGCAGTATTTT. Translating it yields CASSSGTSADTQYF.

The chain uses TRBV5-5 and TRBJ2-7, with 10 bases aligning to TRBD2. This CDR3 has 15 residues. J lost 0 bases, V lost 4 bases, and 4 bases had no gene match. CDR1 is SGHKS, CDR2 YYEKEE, per germline (reference sequence). The CDR3 nucleotides read TGTGCCAGCAGCGTCGGACTAGCGGTCTCCTACGAGCAGTACGTC. Residues: CASSVGLAVSYEQYV.

CDR3 sequence: CASRTGGWSGANVLTF. Here the CDR3 DNA reads TGTGCCAGCAGGACAGGGGGATGGTCTGGGGCCAACGTCCTGACTTTC. The chain links TRBV2 to TRBJ2-6; 9 bases line up with TRBD1. V lost 6 bases, J lost 1 base, and 4 bases stayed unmatched. CDR3 size: 16 residues. In germline, CDR1 is SNHLY, CDR2 FYNNEI.

V gene TRBV7-6 combines with J gene TRBJ1-1; the D gene is possibly TRBD1 (5 bases). Germline V gene sequence: CDR1 SGHVS, CDR2 FNYEAQ. V was shortened by 1 base and J by 6 bases, with 15 bases between the two germline ends. The CDR3 runs to 15 residues. The CDR3, as DNA: TGTGCCAGCAGCTTAGGACTGGGGGGTGACGCTGAAGCTTTCTTT. Residues: CASSLGLGGDAEAFF.

About this clone itself: One end of the junction fails to match germline, which may point to a read error. This rearrangement joins TRBV5-1 to TRBJ2-2; 8 positions agree with TRBD2. The CDR3 consists of 15 residues. In germline, CDR1 is SGHRS, CDR2 YFSETQ. The CDR3 coding sequence is TGTGCCAGCAGCGAGGGACTAGTGGTTACCGGGGAGCTGTTTTTT. As protein: CASSEGLVVTGELFF.

The genes are TRBV13 and TRBJ1-6; tentative D call: TRBD1 (5 bases). CDR1 PRHDT and CDR2 FYEKMQ come from the germline V gene (reference sequence). V was clipped by 0 bases and J by 6 bases, with 9 bases between them. CDR3 size: 15 residues. CDR3 loop: CASSLGRVRNSPLHF. Written as DNA, the CDR3 is TGTGCCAGCAGCTTAGGCAGGGTTCGTAATTCACCCCTCCACTTT.

Concerning this clone: Distinct nucleotide sequences in the sample also encode this CDR3. V usage is TRBV6-2 or TRBV6-3 and J usage is TRBJ2-2; D not resolved. CDR1 and CDR2 from the germline V gene are MNHEY and SVGEGT. The length of the CDR3 is 14 residues. V lost 2 bases and J 2 bases, leaving 6 bases between the germline ends. In nucleotides, the CDR3 is TGTGCCAGCAGTTACGACACCAACACCGGGGAGCTGTTTTTT. It translates to CASSYDTNTGELFF.

This chain joins TRBV6-5 and TRBJ1-2; TRBD1 matches at 8 bases. The CDR3 spans 13 residues. The V gene end was trimmed by 9 bases and the J gene end by 5 bases; junction bases not matched to a gene: 8. Germline V gene data show CDR1 as MNHEY and CDR2 as SVGAGI. The CDR3 region is CASSTGDFYGYTF. The CDR3 DNA sequence: TGTGCCAGTTCGACAGGGGACTTTTATGGCTACACCTTC.

This clone was observed at least ten times. The DNA of the CDR3 is TGTGCCAGCAGCCACGCCGAGCGGCACACCGGGGAGCTGTTTTTT. Translation: CASSHAERHTGELFF. This rearrangement joins TRBV3-1 (or the pseudogene TRBV3-2) to TRBJ2-2, with D possibly being TRBD2 (5 bases). V dropped 3 bases and J dropped 3 bases, with 11 bases sitting between them. The CDR3 has 15 residues. Germline CDR1 reads LGHDT; CDR2 reads YNNKEL (reference sequence).

The V gene is TRBV9, the J gene TRBJ2-2, with D perhaps matching TRBD1 (5 bases). The germline V gene encodes CDR1 SGDLS and CDR2 YYNGEE. Deletions cut 2 bases from V and 7 bases from J, with 12 bases between. The CDR3 contains 14 residues. CDR3 amino acids: CASSVQGPGGELFF. Written as DNA, the CDR3 is TGTGCCAGCAGCGTTCAGGGTCCCGGCGGGGAGCTGTTTTTT. Supplemented by reference TRBV9 and TRBJ2-2, the full variable domain reads DSGVTQTPKHLITATGQRVTLRCSPRSGDLSVYWYQQSLDQGLQFLIQYYNGEERAKGNILERFSAQQFPDLHSELNLSSLELGDSALYFCASSVQGPGGELFFGEGSRLTVL.

The gene calls are TRBV9 and TRBJ2-6; D gene ambiguous. This CDR3 is built from 16 residues. The V gene lost 4 bases and the J gene lost 0 bases, with 11 bases spanning the gap. In germline, CDR1 is SGDLS, CDR2 YYNGEE. The CDR3 bases are TGTGCCAGCAGCACCCAGGTCCGCTCTGGGGCCAACGTCCTGACTTTC. Translation: CASSTQVRSGANVLTF.

V is TRBV6-2 or TRBV6-3 and J is TRBJ1-5; D possibly corresponds to TRBD1 (5 bases). Germline values: CDR1 MNHEY, CDR2 SVGEGT. This CDR3 is built from 17 residues. Between the trimmed V and J ends, which lost 5 bases and 1 base, there was a span of 18 bases. The CDR3 sequence is CASSLNRQSASNQPQHF. The CDR3 bases are TGTGCCAGCAGTCTTAATCGACAGAGTGCAAGCAATCAGCCCCAGCATTTT.

The J gene is TRBJ1-2, the V gene TRBV19; D might be TRBD1 (5 bases). The CDR3 is made up of 13 amino acids. V was shortened by 7 bases and J by 1 base, with 10 bases between the two germline ends. CDR1 is LNHDA, CDR2 SQIVND, per germline (reference sequence). CDR3 loop: CASKGNFNYGYTF. The CDR3 region has the DNA TGTGCCAGTAAGGGGAATTTTAACTATGGCTACACCTTC.

J is TRBJ1-2 and V is TRBV7-9; no clear D. The CDR3 runs to 13 residues. Trimming cost V 5 bases and J 8 bases, with 15 bases left between them. The germline CDR1 and CDR2 sequences are SEHNR and FQNEAQ (reference sequence). The CDR3 coding sequence is TGTGCCAGCAGCCCCCGACCGGAGCAAGGCTACACCTTC. It specifies CASSPRPEQGYTF. Drawing the rest from reference TRBV7-9 and TRBJ1-2, the complete variable domain is DTGVSQNPRHKITKRGQNVTFRCDPISEHNRLYWYRQTLGQGPEFLTYFQNEAQLEKSRLLSDRFSAERPKGSFSTLEIQRTEQGDSAMYLCASSPRPEQGYTFGSGTRLTVV.

This clone was found once. The J gene is TRBJ1-4, the V gene TRBV12-5; D gene ambiguous. Per germline, CDR1 LGHNT and CDR2 FRNRAP. This CDR3 comprises 13 residues. V was trimmed by 0 bases and J by 11 bases, leaving 10 bases between them. The CDR3 nucleotides are TGTGCTAGTGGTTTGGTACTGACATCTAAACTGTTTTTT. Amino acids: CASGLVLTSKLFF.

The V gene is TRBV6-5, the J gene TRBJ1-1; D is ambiguous. CDR1 and CDR2 from the germline V gene are MNHEY and SVGAGI. The ends were cut back, 0 bases at V and 8 bases at J, with 10 bases in the middle. The CDR3 contains 13 residues. The CDR3 sequence: CASSYSRAEEAFF. Here the CDR3 DNA reads TGTGCCAGCAGTTACTCGAGGGCAGAAGAAGCTTTCTTT.

This chain links TRBV7-8 with TRBJ2-5, with D possibly being TRBD2 (5 bases). CDR1 and CDR2 (germline): SGHVS, FQNEAQ. This CDR3 spans 15 amino acids. V was trimmed by 5 bases and J by 5 bases, leaving 18 bases between them. The CDR3 DNA is TGTGCCAGCAGCCCGGGATCCGCGGCCCCGGAGACCCAGTACTTC. Its protein product is CASSPGSAAPETQYF.